These T cell receptor beta chains were read from a single sample in a study of control samples from healthy donors and cancer patients. Produced via immunoSEQ multiplex PCR; TCRdb's table is partial and in-frame only. The table records 250,000 to 300,000 clones, over 75% of them present only once. The sequenced material came from PBMCs. All receptors derive from a woman aged 55-69 years with lung cancer. The conserved cysteine and the conserved F or W are not part of the CDR3 here. The D gene is left open where the match is weak. Clone sizes are given selectively: once, few, many, or a class where the clone is expanded.

v_call: TRBV2; d_call: TRBD1; clone_size: NA; j_call: TRBJ2-2; cdr3_aa: ATSLSTGTGELF
v_call: TRBV29-1; d_call: NA; clone_size: NA; j_call: TRBJ2-7; cdr3_aa: SVEVGFLGLYEQY
v_call: TRBV6-6; d_call: NA; clone_size: NA; j_call: TRBJ1-2; cdr3_aa: ASSYPLSGTYGYT
v_call: TRBV10-3; d_call: NA; clone_size: NA; j_call: TRBJ1-1; cdr3_aa: AIGGGYGDTEAF
v_call: TRBV2; d_call: TRBD1; clone_size: once; j_call: TRBJ1-1; cdr3_aa: ASRDRGPLAF
v_call: TRBV5-1; d_call: TRBD2; clone_size: NA; j_call: TRBJ2-1; cdr3_aa: ASSWASGRGTDEQF
v_call: TRBV2; d_call: NA; clone_size: NA; j_call: TRBJ2-3; cdr3_aa: ASTGDSTDTQY
v_call: TRBV27; d_call: NA; clone_size: NA; j_call: TRBJ1-5; cdr3_aa: ASSPRGQPQH
v_call: TRBV4-2; d_call: TRBD2; clone_size: NA; j_call: TRBJ2-5; cdr3_aa: ASSQDLGTGGETQY
v_call: TRBV18; d_call: NA; clone_size: NA; j_call: TRBJ1-1; cdr3_aa: ASSLGHPEAF
v_call: TRBV27; d_call: NA; clone_size: NA; j_call: TRBJ2-7; cdr3_aa: ASSLDSPETGEQY
v_call: TRBV4-1; d_call: NA; clone_size: NA; j_call: TRBJ1-1; cdr3_aa: ASSRLGLNTEAF
v_call: TRBV2; d_call: NA; clone_size: NA; j_call: TRBJ2-1; cdr3_aa: ASTLLARYNEQF
v_call: TRBV2; d_call: TRBD1; clone_size: NA; j_call: TRBJ1-1; cdr3_aa: ASSEDQGGGTEAF
v_call: TRBV14; d_call: NA; clone_size: NA; j_call: TRBJ2-1; cdr3_aa: ASSRQWQGGQF
v_call: TRBV5-1; d_call: NA; clone_size: NA; j_call: TRBJ2-5; cdr3_aa: ASSLAGPRQETQY
v_call: TRBV5-6; d_call: NA; clone_size: NA; j_call: TRBJ2-3; cdr3_aa: ASSRGLATDTQY
v_call: TRBV6-5; d_call: NA; clone_size: many; j_call: TRBJ1-5; cdr3_aa: ASSYTGTSNQPQH
v_call: TRBV5-1; d_call: TRBD2; clone_size: NA; j_call: TRBJ2-7; cdr3_aa: ASALAPETYEQY
v_call: TRBV2; d_call: NA; clone_size: NA; j_call: TRBJ1-5; cdr3_aa: ASSEALPGDQPQH
v_call: TRBV7-8; d_call: NA; clone_size: NA; j_call: TRBJ1-5; cdr3_aa: ASSLAAGDQPQH
v_call: TRBV7-2; d_call: NA; clone_size: NA; j_call: TRBJ1-2; cdr3_aa: ASSSGGARGYT
v_call: TRBV28; d_call: NA; clone_size: NA; j_call: TRBJ1-2; cdr3_aa: ASSGRRENYGYT
v_call: TRBV4-1; d_call: TRBD1; clone_size: NA; j_call: TRBJ1-1; cdr3_aa: ASSQEKGQGPKAF
v_call: TRBV19; d_call: NA; clone_size: NA; j_call: TRBJ1-6; cdr3_aa: ASRSGVDAYNSPLH
v_call: TRBV6-4; d_call: NA; clone_size: NA; j_call: TRBJ1-4; cdr3_aa: ASIRPKVEKLF
v_call: TRBV5-6; d_call: NA; clone_size: once; j_call: TRBJ1-5; cdr3_aa: ASSLGGRSQH
v_call: TRBV6-5; d_call: TRBD1; clone_size: few; j_call: TRBJ1-2; cdr3_aa: ASRTGGNYGYT
v_call: TRBV2; d_call: NA; clone_size: NA; j_call: TRBJ1-1; cdr3_aa: ASSSLRDGEAF
v_call: TRBV6-5; d_call: TRBD1; clone_size: NA; j_call: TRBJ2-7; cdr3_aa: ASSSPGQTYEQY
v_call: TRBV12-3/TRBV12-4; d_call: TRBD1; clone_size: few; j_call: TRBJ2-5; cdr3_aa: ASSYRGLETQY
v_call: TRBV5-6; d_call: TRBD2; clone_size: NA; j_call: TRBJ2-1; cdr3_aa: ASSTTSSGRVWEQF
v_call: TRBV9; d_call: NA; clone_size: NA; j_call: TRBJ2-1; cdr3_aa: ASIGRPPLNEQF
v_call: TRBV9; d_call: NA; clone_size: NA; j_call: TRBJ2-7; cdr3_aa: ASSPSVGGLEQY
v_call: TRBV11-1; d_call: NA; clone_size: few; j_call: TRBJ2-2; cdr3_aa: ASSLEANTGELF
v_call: TRBV24-1; d_call: NA; clone_size: NA; j_call: TRBJ2-3; cdr3_aa: ATSAHSGFPDTQY
v_call: TRBV11-3; d_call: NA; clone_size: NA; j_call: TRBJ2-1; cdr3_aa: ASSLDMVGFNEQF
v_call: TRBV15; d_call: NA; clone_size: once; j_call: TRBJ2-1; cdr3_aa: AAQNRDSYNEQF
v_call: TRBV7-9; d_call: TRBD2; clone_size: NA; j_call: TRBJ2-1; cdr3_aa: ASSYLAGGNNEQF
v_call: TRBV28; d_call: NA; clone_size: NA; j_call: TRBJ1-2; cdr3_aa: ASSLSGVVGSDRNYGYT
v_call: TRBV4-1; d_call: TRBD2; clone_size: NA; j_call: TRBJ2-3; cdr3_aa: ASSQRSGGDTQY
v_call: TRBV2; d_call: TRBD2; clone_size: NA; j_call: TRBJ2-3; cdr3_aa: ASMAGGTDTQY
v_call: TRBV15; d_call: NA; clone_size: few; j_call: TRBJ2-1; cdr3_aa: ATSRERLASNEQF
v_call: TRBV5-1; d_call: NA; clone_size: NA; j_call: TRBJ1-3; cdr3_aa: ASSNEPSSGNTIY
v_call: TRBV10-3; d_call: NA; clone_size: NA; j_call: TRBJ1-5; cdr3_aa: AISDGVNNQPQH
v_call: TRBV11-1; d_call: NA; clone_size: NA; j_call: TRBJ2-5; cdr3_aa: ASSLAGTQETQY
v_call: TRBV6-5; d_call: TRBD1; clone_size: NA; j_call: TRBJ1-2; cdr3_aa: ASSSELTGLYGYT
v_call: TRBV12-5; d_call: NA; clone_size: NA; j_call: TRBJ1-6; cdr3_aa: ASGHGQWNSPLH
v_call: TRBV9; d_call: TRBD2; clone_size: NA; j_call: TRBJ2-5; cdr3_aa: ASSVGGAGGFMETQY
v_call: TRBV10-1; d_call: NA; clone_size: NA; j_call: TRBJ2-7; cdr3_aa: ASRGLPGYEQY
v_call: TRBV10-1; d_call: TRBD1; clone_size: NA; j_call: TRBJ1-2; cdr3_aa: ASSTGTGGAGYNGYT
v_call: TRBV9; d_call: NA; clone_size: NA; j_call: TRBJ1-4; cdr3_aa: ASSPAAGSNEKLF
v_call: TRBV18; d_call: TRBD1; clone_size: NA; j_call: TRBJ2-5; cdr3_aa: ASSPRTGVGETQY
v_call: TRBV2; d_call: TRBD1; clone_size: NA; j_call: TRBJ1-4; cdr3_aa: ASSEQGATNEKLF
v_call: TRBV4-1; d_call: NA; clone_size: NA; j_call: TRBJ2-1; cdr3_aa: ASSQDLSRGYNEQF
v_call: TRBV10-3; d_call: NA; clone_size: NA; j_call: TRBJ1-2; cdr3_aa: AISESLGYYGYT
v_call: TRBV7-3; d_call: NA; clone_size: NA; j_call: TRBJ2-3; cdr3_aa: ASSLGHLTDTQY
v_call: TRBV9; d_call: NA; clone_size: NA; j_call: TRBJ1-2; cdr3_aa: ASSVGGGYGYT
v_call: TRBV5-6; d_call: NA; clone_size: NA; j_call: TRBJ1-5; cdr3_aa: ASSLGVNQPQH